Listed below are T cell receptor beta chains from one sample, sequenced in a study of blood T cell repertoires in COVID-19. The assay was immunoSEQ multiplex PCR, and TCRdb's table has in-frame clones only and misses some. The sample consists of hundreds of thousands of clones, around 86% of them appearing once. The sample taken for sequencing was PBMCs or T cells enriched from blood (not recorded which). The receptors originated from a woman between 50 and 59 years old who had recovered from COVID-19. CDR3s include the opening cysteine and the closing phenylalanine or tryptophan. Fields, in order: V gene, D gene, J gene, clone size, CDR3 DNA, CDR3 protein. A D gene is named only where the DNA matches it firmly. Expanded clones are given a class, and other clones once, few, many or no size at all.

v_gene: TRBV2; d_gene: NA; j_gene: TRBJ1-6; abundance: NA; CDR3nt: TGTGCCAGCATTCGGACAGAGAATTCACCCCTCCACTTT; CDR3aa: CASIRTENSPLHF
v_gene: TRBV7-9; d_gene: TRBD2; j_gene: TRBJ2-1; abundance: few; CDR3nt: TGTGCCAGCAGCTTAGGGACTAGCAGGTTCCATGAGCAGTTCTTC; CDR3aa: CASSLGTSRFHEQFF
v_gene: TRBV21-1; d_gene: NA; j_gene: TRBJ2-7; abundance: NA; CDR3nt: TGTGCCAGCAGCAAACAGAGGACTAGCGGGGGGGTATTGGGCGAGCAGTACTTC; CDR3aa: CASSKQRTSGGVLGEQYF
v_gene: TRBV6-1; d_gene: NA; j_gene: TRBJ1-5; abundance: NA; CDR3nt: TGTGCCAGCAGTGAAGCAAGATACTTTGGGTCCCTCCAGGGTGGCAATCAGCCCCAGCATTTT; CDR3aa: CASSEARYFGSLQGGNQPQHF
v_gene: TRBV30; d_gene: NA; j_gene: TRBJ1-2; abundance: NA; CDR3nt: TGTGCCTGGAGTGTACAAGGGGCTGGCTACACCTTC; CDR3aa: CAWSVQGAGYTF
v_gene: TRBV11-2; d_gene: TRBD1; j_gene: TRBJ1-6; abundance: NA; CDR3nt: TGTGCCAGCAGCTTAACCGGACAGGGTGGAAATTCACCCCTCCACTTT; CDR3aa: CASSLTGQGGNSPLHF
v_gene: TRBV7-9; d_gene: NA; j_gene: TRBJ1-1; abundance: few; CDR3nt: TGTGCCAGCAGTAACCTCACAGGGATGAACACTGAAGCTTTCTTT; CDR3aa: CASSNLTGMNTEAFF
v_gene: TRBV27; d_gene: NA; j_gene: TRBJ2-1; abundance: few; CDR3nt: TGTGCCAGCAACCTGAGGGGGGGTACCAATGAGCAGTTCTTC; CDR3aa: CASNLRGGTNEQFF
v_gene: TRBV18; d_gene: TRBD1; j_gene: TRBJ1-5; abundance: few; CDR3nt: TGTGCCAGCTCACCAAGGGGGCGCGGTCAGCCCCAGCATTTT; CDR3aa: CASSPRGRGQPQHF
v_gene: TRBV7-9; d_gene: NA; j_gene: TRBJ1-4; abundance: NA; CDR3nt: TGTGCCAGCGGGACTCGGCGGACTAATGAAAAACTGTTTTTT; CDR3aa: CASGTRRTNEKLFF
v_gene: TRBV24-1; d_gene: TRBD2; j_gene: TRBJ2-2; abundance: few; CDR3nt: TGTGCCACCAGTGATCCCGGGACTAGCAGTACCGGGGAGCTGTTTTTT; CDR3aa: CATSDPGTSSTGELFF
v_gene: TRBV4-2; d_gene: TRBD2; j_gene: TRBJ2-3; abundance: NA; CDR3nt: TGTGCCAGCAGCCAAACCCCCCTTACGACTAGCGGGAGGTTAGCAGATACGCAGTATTTT; CDR3aa: CASSQTPLTTSGRLADTQYF
v_gene: TRBV5-4; d_gene: NA; j_gene: TRBJ2-7; abundance: NA; CDR3nt: TGTGCCAGCAGCAATAAGAGGGAAGACGAGCAGTACTTC; CDR3aa: CASSNKREDEQYF
v_gene: TRBV3-1/TRBV3-2; d_gene: NA; j_gene: TRBJ1-5; abundance: NA; CDR3nt: TGTGCCAGCAGCCAAGTTGGGGGGAGCAATCAGCCCCAGCATTTT; CDR3aa: CASSQVGGSNQPQHF
v_gene: TRBV27; d_gene: TRBD1; j_gene: TRBJ1-6; abundance: NA; CDR3nt: TGTGCCAGCACTTCGACCAGACAGGGCTATAATTCACCCCTCCACTTT; CDR3aa: CASTSTRQGYNSPLHF
v_gene: TRBV24-1; d_gene: TRBD1; j_gene: TRBJ1-2; abundance: NA; CDR3nt: TGTGCCACCAGTGGAGTTGGACAGGGGGGCGGCTACACCTTC; CDR3aa: CATSGVGQGGGYTF
v_gene: TRBV10-2; d_gene: NA; j_gene: TRBJ1-2; abundance: once; CDR3nt: TGCGCCAGCAGGCAGGGTGCCCAGGGCTCTGGCTACACCTTC; CDR3aa: CASRQGAQGSGYTF
v_gene: TRBV5-1; d_gene: NA; j_gene: TRBJ2-7; abundance: NA; CDR3nt: TGCGCCAGCAGCGACAGCTGGAACTACGAGCAGTACTTC; CDR3aa: CASSDSWNYEQYF
v_gene: TRBV11-2; d_gene: TRBD2; j_gene: TRBJ2-7; abundance: NA; CDR3nt: TGTGCCAGCAGCGGATTTGCGGGACTAGCGGGAGGGCCCTCCTACGAGCAGTACTTC; CDR3aa: CASSGFAGLAGGPSYEQYF
v_gene: TRBV2; d_gene: NA; j_gene: TRBJ2-1; abundance: few; CDR3nt: TGTGCCAGCAGTGGGACTACCAATGAGCAGTTCTTC; CDR3aa: CASSGTTNEQFF
v_gene: TRBV9; d_gene: TRBD2; j_gene: TRBJ2-1; abundance: NA; CDR3nt: TGTGCCAGCAATCCAGCGGGGACCGTCTACAATGAGCAGTTCTTC; CDR3aa: CASNPAGTVYNEQFF
v_gene: TRBV14; d_gene: TRBD1; j_gene: TRBJ2-2; abundance: NA; CDR3nt: TGTGCCAGCAGCCGAGACAGGGGGACCGGGGAGCTGTTTTTT; CDR3aa: CASSRDRGTGELFF
v_gene: TRBV9; d_gene: NA; j_gene: TRBJ1-3; abundance: few; CDR3nt: TGTGCCAGCAGCTATAATCCCTCTGGAAACACCATATATTTT; CDR3aa: CASSYNPSGNTIYF
v_gene: TRBV27; d_gene: NA; j_gene: TRBJ1-6; abundance: NA; CDR3nt: TGTGCCAGCAGTACCGCGGGGACTTCCCTCCACTTT; CDR3aa: CASSTAGTSLHF
v_gene: TRBV9; d_gene: TRBD2; j_gene: TRBJ2-3; abundance: once; CDR3nt: TGTGCCAGCAAGGCGGGACTAGCGGGAGAGTCAGATACGCAGTATTTT; CDR3aa: CASKAGLAGESDTQYF
v_gene: TRBV12-3/TRBV12-4; d_gene: NA; j_gene: TRBJ2-5; abundance: NA; CDR3nt: TGTGCCAGCAGCTGGGCCGAGACCCAGTACTTC; CDR3aa: CASSWAETQYF
v_gene: TRBV28; d_gene: NA; j_gene: TRBJ2-7; abundance: NA; CDR3nt: TGTGCCAGCAGTCCTGCCTGGGTGGGGCCCTACGAGCAGTACTTC; CDR3aa: CASSPAWVGPYEQYF
v_gene: TRBV19; d_gene: NA; j_gene: TRBJ2-1; abundance: NA; CDR3nt: TGTGCCAGTAGTCCGTCTAATAGCGGCCATGAGCAGTTCTTC; CDR3aa: CASSPSNSGHEQFF
v_gene: TRBV7-9; d_gene: NA; j_gene: TRBJ1-4; abundance: NA; CDR3nt: TGTGCCAGCAGCTTCCTTAATGAAAAACTGTTTTTT; CDR3aa: CASSFLNEKLFF
v_gene: TRBV7-2; d_gene: NA; j_gene: TRBJ1-3; abundance: NA; CDR3nt: TGTGCCAGCAGCGTCGACAGGAGGGGAAACACCATATATTTT; CDR3aa: CASSVDRRGNTIYF
v_gene: TRBV4-3; d_gene: NA; j_gene: TRBJ1-3; abundance: NA; CDR3nt: TGCGCCAGCAGCCAAGACGGACAGCCTTACTCTGGAAACACCATATATTTT; CDR3aa: CASSQDGQPYSGNTIYF
v_gene: TRBV2; d_gene: TRBD1; j_gene: TRBJ1-2; abundance: NA; CDR3nt: TGTGCCAGCATTCGACAGGGGGGGAACTATGGCTACACCTTC; CDR3aa: CASIRQGGNYGYTF
v_gene: TRBV18; d_gene: NA; j_gene: TRBJ2-3; abundance: NA; CDR3nt: TGTGCCAGCTCACCTACTACATGGTTGGGAGTCTATTTCACAGATACGCAGTATTTT; CDR3aa: CASSPTTWLGVYFTDTQYF
v_gene: TRBV5-6; d_gene: NA; j_gene: TRBJ2-7; abundance: NA; CDR3nt: TGTGCCAGCAGCTTAAGGGGTACATACGAGCAGTACTTC; CDR3aa: CASSLRGTYEQYF
v_gene: TRBV9; d_gene: NA; j_gene: TRBJ2-1; abundance: NA; CDR3nt: TGTGCCAGCAGCGTAAGGCAGGGGCCTTACAATGAGCAGTTCTTC; CDR3aa: CASSVRQGPYNEQFF
v_gene: TRBV29-1; d_gene: NA; j_gene: TRBJ1-2; abundance: once; CDR3nt: TGCAGCGTACTTACAGGCTATGGCTACACCTTC; CDR3aa: CSVLTGYGYTF
v_gene: TRBV19; d_gene: TRBD1; j_gene: TRBJ2-1; abundance: NA; CDR3nt: TGTGCCAGTAGTATCGACAGGGGGGCATACAATGAGCAGTTCTTC; CDR3aa: CASSIDRGAYNEQFF
v_gene: TRBV6-2/TRBV6-3; d_gene: NA; j_gene: TRBJ1-2; abundance: NA; CDR3nt: TGTGCCAGCAGCCGGGATCCGGGAGCTCGGAGGGGCTACACCTTC; CDR3aa: CASSRDPGARRGYTF
v_gene: TRBV27; d_gene: TRBD2; j_gene: TRBJ2-1; abundance: NA; CDR3nt: TGTGCCAGCAGTTTGGTGTCCGGGACTAGCGGATACAATGAGCAGTTCTTC; CDR3aa: CASSLVSGTSGYNEQFF
v_gene: TRBV4-3; d_gene: NA; j_gene: TRBJ2-5; abundance: once; CDR3nt: TGCGCCAGTTCAGGACACTACTTTCAGCAAGAGACCCAGTACTTC; CDR3aa: CASSGHYFQQETQYF
v_gene: TRBV6-4; d_gene: NA; j_gene: TRBJ2-1; abundance: NA; CDR3nt: TGTGCCAGCAGTGTCGGGTACGTGGGCTACAATGAGCAGTTCTTC; CDR3aa: CASSVGYVGYNEQFF
v_gene: TRBV7-3; d_gene: NA; j_gene: TRBJ1-3; abundance: NA; CDR3nt: TGTGCCAGCAGCCTGGACGGGAGCTCTGGAAACACCATATATTTT; CDR3aa: CASSLDGSSGNTIYF
v_gene: TRBV6-2/TRBV6-3; d_gene: NA; j_gene: TRBJ2-6; abundance: NA; CDR3nt: TGTGCCAGCAGCTCCCCGGTGGCCAACGTCCTGACTTTC; CDR3aa: CASSSPVANVLTF
v_gene: TRBV30; d_gene: NA; j_gene: TRBJ1-2; abundance: NA; CDR3nt: TGTGCCTGGACCCAATCCGGACTTAACTATGGCTACACCTTC; CDR3aa: CAWTQSGLNYGYTF
v_gene: TRBV3-1/TRBV3-2; d_gene: NA; j_gene: TRBJ1-6; abundance: NA; CDR3nt: TGTGCCAGCAGCCAAGTACGAGGGTTCCATTCACCCCTCCACTTT; CDR3aa: CASSQVRGFHSPLHF
v_gene: TRBV10-3; d_gene: TRBD1; j_gene: TRBJ2-1; abundance: NA; CDR3nt: TGTGCCATCAGTGAGGGGGGCAGGGGGAATGGCAATGAGCAGTTCTTC; CDR3aa: CAISEGGRGNGNEQFF
v_gene: TRBV7-6; d_gene: TRBD2; j_gene: TRBJ2-5; abundance: once; CDR3nt: TGTGCCAGCAGCCTAAGCGGGGGGGCCGGAGAGACCCAGTACTTC; CDR3aa: CASSLSGGAGETQYF
v_gene: TRBV10-3; d_gene: TRBD1; j_gene: TRBJ2-7; abundance: once; CDR3nt: TGTGCCATCAGTGATAGGGACAGGGGCTCCTACGAGCAGTACTTC; CDR3aa: CAISDRDRGSYEQYF
v_gene: TRBV27; d_gene: NA; j_gene: TRBJ2-7; abundance: once; CDR3nt: TGTGCCAGCAGCCTAGACGTATCAACCGACGAGCAGTACTTC; CDR3aa: CASSLDVSTDEQYF
v_gene: TRBV4-3; d_gene: TRBD2; j_gene: TRBJ2-1; abundance: once; CDR3nt: TGCGCCAGCAGCCAAGGGTCCAGCGGGAGATCAAATGAGCAGTTCTTC; CDR3aa: CASSQGSSGRSNEQFF
v_gene: TRBV4-1; d_gene: TRBD1; j_gene: TRBJ1-1; abundance: NA; CDR3nt: TGCGCCAGCATCAATACAGGGGGCAACACTGAAGCTTTCTTT; CDR3aa: CASINTGGNTEAFF
v_gene: TRBV9; d_gene: NA; j_gene: TRBJ2-5; abundance: NA; CDR3nt: TGTGCCAGCAGCGTAGGTCTAGTGCAAGAGACCCAGTACTTC; CDR3aa: CASSVGLVQETQYF
v_gene: TRBV6-5; d_gene: NA; j_gene: TRBJ1-6; abundance: few; CDR3nt: TGTGCCAGCAGTTACCGGGACTCGGGGGGTAATTCACCCCTCCACTTT; CDR3aa: CASSYRDSGGNSPLHF
v_gene: TRBV7-2; d_gene: NA; j_gene: TRBJ2-7; abundance: few; CDR3nt: TGTGCCAGCAGCTTAGACAGTACCCGCCGCCTAACCTACGAGCAGTACTTC; CDR3aa: CASSLDSTRRLTYEQYF
v_gene: TRBV28; d_gene: NA; j_gene: TRBJ1-1; abundance: NA; CDR3nt: TGTGCCAGCAGTTTTAATCTTTTTGAGCGGATGAACACTGAAGCTTTCTTT; CDR3aa: CASSFNLFERMNTEAFF